The rows below give T cell receptor beta chains drawn from one sample of a study of blood T cell repertoires in COVID-19. Data came from immunoSEQ multiplex PCR; TCRdb stores just in-frame clones and leaves some out. The sample lists over 450,000 clones, about 89% occurring once. Sequencing was performed on peripheral blood. The receptors originated from a woman in her forties or fifties with COVID-19, enrolled during active disease. The CDR3 runs from the conserved cysteine through the conserved F or W. D genes are given only for firm matches. Not all rows give a size; the values are once, few, many and, for expanded clones, a class.

j_gene | abundance | d_gene | v_gene | CDR3nt | CDR3aa
TRBJ2-2 | - | - | TRBV6-1 | TGTGCCAGCAGTGAAGAGGGGGCGAACACCGGGGAGCTGTTTTTT | CASSEEGANTGELFF
TRBJ1-2 | - | - | TRBV28 | TGTGCCAGCAGTTTACAGGGATATGGCTACACCTTC | CASSLQGYGYTF
TRBJ2-2 | - | - | TRBV21-1 | TGTGCCAGCAGCAAAGCCGACACAGGGTCCGGGGAGCTGTTTTTT | CASSKADTGSGELFF
TRBJ2-7 | - | - | TRBV9 | TGTGCCAGCAGCGCCCTAGGATTCGGGGACGAGCAGTACTTC | CASSALGFGDEQYF
TRBJ1-2 | many | TRBD1 | TRBV7-2 | TGTGCCAGCAGCTCCACCCGCACGACAGGGGGCTATGGCTACACCTTC | CASSSTRTTGGYGYTF
TRBJ1-3 | - | TRBD1 | TRBV5-1 | TGCGCCAGCAGCTTTAGAGGGGGCGGTGGAAACACCATATATTTT | CASSFRGGGGNTIYF
TRBJ2-3 | - | TRBD2 | TRBV2 | TGTGCCAGCAGTGGGGGACTAGCGACAGATACGCAGTATTTT | CASSGGLATDTQYF
TRBJ2-7 | - | - | TRBV11-2 | TGTGCCAGCAGCTTAGCTAACAGGGGGGGAAGGTACGAGCAGTACTTC | CASSLANRGGRYEQYF
TRBJ2-3 | - | TRBD2 | TRBV29-1 | TGCAGCGTCATAGCGGGGGCCACAGATACGCAGTATTTT | CSVIAGATDTQYF
TRBJ2-2 | - | TRBD2 | TRBV5-1 | TGCGCCAGCAGCTCACCTAGCGGGGGGACGACCGGGGAGCTGTTTTTT | CASSSPSGGTTGELFF
TRBJ2-7 | - | TRBD1 | TRBV19 | TGTGCCAGTAGTCGGGAAGGACAGGGATACGAGCAGTACTTC | CASSREGQGYEQYF
TRBJ1-4 | - | TRBD1 | TRBV6-5 | TGTGCCAGCAGTCGTACCGGGACAGGGGGTGAAAAACTGTTTTTT | CASSRTGTGGEKLFF
TRBJ2-6 | - | - | TRBV30 | TGTGCCTGGAGTCTCGAGCCAAACTTAGGGGCCAACGTCCTGACTTTC | CAWSLEPNLGANVLTF
TRBJ2-3 | - | - | TRBV5-1 | TGCGCCAGCAGCTTGCCGGGGGAACTCACAGATACGCAGTATTTT | CASSLPGELTDTQYF
TRBJ2-1 | - | - | TRBV2 | TGTGCCAGCAATAACCTTAGGGGCAATGAGCAGTTCTTC | CASNNLRGNEQFF
TRBJ2-6 | - | - | TRBV9 | TGTGCCAGCAGCGCCTCCAGGGGCTCTCCTGGGGCCAACGTCCTGACTTTC | CASSASRGSPGANVLTF
TRBJ1-1 | few | - | TRBV27 | TGTGCCAGCAGTTATCGGGTTGGCACTGAAGCTTTCTTT | CASSYRVGTEAFF
TRBJ2-1 | - | - | TRBV7-8 | TGTGCCAGCAGCTTAGGCGGGACAGCAAATAACAATGAGCAGTTCTTC | CASSLGGTANNNEQFF
TRBJ1-1 | - | - | TRBV10-3 | TGTGCCATCAGTGAGGAGGGAGTAAGCGCTTTCTTT | CAISEEGVSAFF
TRBJ1-2 | - | - | TRBV5-6 | TGTGCCAGCAGCCCAACAGGGAGAGGCTATGGCTACACCTTC | CASSPTGRGYGYTF
TRBJ2-7 | - | - | TRBV11-2 | TGTGCCAGCAGTTTGGGCCTCCACGAGCAGTACTTC | CASSLGLHEQYF
TRBJ2-3 | once | - | TRBV5-1 | TGCGCCAGCTCGGGACTCTCAACCGGAGATACGCAGTATTTT | CASSGLSTGDTQYF
TRBJ2-3 | - | - | TRBV3-1/TRBV3-2 | TGTGCCAGCAGCCCTTCTGGGCCAGATACGCAGTATTTT | CASSPSGPDTQYF
TRBJ2-2 | - | - | TRBV24-1 | TGTGCCACCAGTGATTTCCCAGGGGACACCGGGGAGCTGTTTTTT | CATSDFPGDTGELFF
TRBJ1-5 | - | - | TRBV30 | TGTGCCTGGAGTGTACCACAGGGCGGAGGCAATCAGCCCCAGCATTTT | CAWSVPQGGGNQPQHF
TRBJ2-1 | - | TRBD2 | TRBV27 | TGTGCCAGCAGTTTACCCGGGGGGTGGTACAATGAGCAGTTCTTC | CASSLPGGWYNEQFF
TRBJ2-7 | - | - | TRBV10-2 | TGCGCCAGCAGTCGGGACACCGTGAACGAGCAGTACTTC | CASSRDTVNEQYF
TRBJ1-2 | - | - | TRBV24-1 | TGTGCCACCAGTCCGGGGCCGTCTAGGGGGGGCTACACCTTC | CATSPGPSRGGYTF
TRBJ1-1 | - | - | TRBV18 | TGTGCCAGCTCACATAACAGGGACGTGAGCACTGAAGCTTTCTTT | CASSHNRDVSTEAFF
TRBJ2-1 | - | - | TRBV7-9 | TGTGCCAGCAGCTTAGACAGGGATGGTGAGCAGTTCTTC | CASSLDRDGEQFF
TRBJ1-2 | once | - | TRBV6-5 | TGTGCCAGCAGGGTCACCGGTGGCTACACCTTC | CASRVTGGYTF
TRBJ1-6 | - | TRBD1 | TRBV3-1/TRBV3-2 | TGTGCCAGCAGCCAAGACCACAGGGGGTCTAATTCACCCCTCCACTTT | CASSQDHRGSNSPLHF
TRBJ2-7 | - | TRBD1 | TRBV11-2 | TGTGCCAGCAGCTTAATGATCGCGACAGGGAAAGAGGACTTC | CASSLMIATGKEDF
TRBJ2-5 | few | - | TRBV10-2 | TGCGCCAGCAGTAATGACTGGGAGACCCAGTACTTC | CASSNDWETQYF
TRBJ2-3 | - | TRBD2 | TRBV5-1 | TGCGCCAGCAGCTTGGGGGGACTAGCAGGCACAGATACGCAGTATTTT | CASSLGGLAGTDTQYF
TRBJ1-1 | - | - | TRBV20-1 | TGCAGTGCCCGATGGGCCACTGAAGCTTTCTTT | CSARWATEAFF
TRBJ2-5 | - | TRBD2 | TRBV3-1/TRBV3-2 | TGTGCCAGCGAGCCTCTAGCGGGGGAGGCCAAGACCCAGTACTTC | CASEPLAGEAKTQYF
TRBJ1-6 | - | TRBD1 | TRBV6-5 | TGTGCCAGCTGTACAGGGGGGAATTCACCCCTCCACTTT | CASCTGGNSPLHF
TRBJ1-2 | - | - | TRBV5-1 | TGCGCCAGCAGCTCCAGGGATCCAACTAACTATGGCTACACCTTC | CASSSRDPTNYGYTF
TRBJ2-7 | - | TRBD1 | TRBV11-3 | TGTGCCAGCAGCTTTTCCGGGACAGGGGCCTACGAGCAGTACTTC | CASSFSGTGAYEQYF
TRBJ2-3 | - | - | TRBV5-8 | TGTGCCAGCAGCCAACGACTGAGCACAGATACGCAGTATTTT | CASSQRLSTDTQYF
TRBJ2-7 | - | - | TRBV5-6 | TGTGCCAGCAGCTTTGGTCAAGGCCGGCGGAACTTC | CASSFGQGRRNF